The 25 T cell receptor beta chains below come from one sample, sequenced in a study of vaccination and CD4 T cells after COVID-19. The antigens for these receptors are not known. Treatment described: approximately 11-day PBMC culture with coronavirus spike peptide pools or control peptides (ViraFEST assay). Collection of the unexposed donor's CD4+ T cells took place before the COVID-19 pandemic (2011-2018). Researchers used the Oncomine TCR Beta short-read assay to sequence DNA from cultured CD4+ T cells. A single record per CDR3 protein comes from TCRdb applying MiXCR to the PCR reads. The sample includes about 7,300 distinct CDR3 sequences, 35% to 45% of them seen just once. Input material: CD4+ T cells from blood, cultured in vitro. Receptors originate from a human donor in good health.

V is TRBV4-1 and J is TRBJ1-1, with D possibly being TRBD1 (6 bases). Deletions cut 0 bases from V and 10 bases from J, with 27 bases between. The V gene's germline CDR1 is MGHRA and CDR2 YSYEKL. This CDR3 comprises 18 residues. The CDR3 reads CASSQDQIRTEVNMGAFF. CDR3 nucleotide sequence: TGCGCCAGCAGCCAAGATCAAATAAGGACAGAGGTTAATATGGGAGCTTTCTTT.

The CDR3 DNA follows: TGCAGCGTTGATGACAGGCCTTATGAGCAGTTCTTC. Translation: CSVDDRPYEQFF. This sequence joins TRBV29-1 and TRBJ2-1, with a tentative D call TRBD1 (6 bases). Germline assignment: CDR1 SQVTM and CDR2 ANQGSEA. The CDR3 length is 12 residues. V lost 3 bases and J 8 bases, leaving 11 bases between the germline ends.

In this sample, this clonotype turned up a few times. V usage is TRBV7-6 and J usage is TRBJ2-7; 9 nucleotides match TRBD1. The V and J ends lost 4 bases and 2 bases, in that order; junction bases with no gene match: 9. CDR1 and CDR2 from the germline V gene are SGHVS and FNYEAQ. CDR3 length: 16 residues. This chain's CDR3 is CASSYFRQGVTYEQYF. CDR3 in DNA: TGTGCCAGCAGCTATTTCCGACAGGGGGTTACCTACGAGCAGTACTTC.

CDR3 region: CASSLAGTQETQYF. Written as DNA, the CDR3 is TGTGCCAGCAGCTTGGCCGGCACACAAGAGACCCAGTACTTC. The chain has TRBV5-4 and TRBJ2-5; no clear D gene. The V end lost 0 bases, the J end lost 2 bases, and 8 bases lay between the germline ends. Germline CDR1 SGHNT, CDR2 YYREEE (reference sequence). This CDR3 has 14 amino acids.

The CDR3 loop reads CATFPTGNTEAFF. The CDR3 DNA reads TGTGCCACTTTTCCTACTGGGAACACTGAAGCTTTCTTT. The genes are TRBV6-1 and TRBJ1-1; D gene unclear. The CDR3 is made up of 13 amino acids. The germline gives CDR1 MNHNS, CDR2 SASEGT. The V end was cut by 10 bases, the J end by 1 base, with 13 bases between.

The rearrangement links TRBV9 to TRBJ1-1; D may be TRBD1 (5 bases). The V gene's germline CDR1 is SGDLS and CDR2 YYNGEE. This CDR3 has 14 residues. V lost 0 bases, J lost 5 bases, and 11 bases lay in between. This CDR3 reads CASSVAQEGTEAFF. CDR3 sequence (DNA): TGTGCCAGCAGCGTAGCACAGGAGGGAACTGAAGCTTTCTTT. Complete variable domain (other parts from reference TRBV9 and TRBJ1-1): DSGVTQTPKHLITATGQRVTLRCSPRSGDLSVYWYQQSLDQGLQFLIQYYNGEERAKGNILERFSAQQFPDLHSELNLSSLELGDSALYFCASSVAQEGTEAFFGQGTRLTVV.

This chain uses TRBV5-4 with TRBJ1-2; tentatively, D is TRBD1 (6 bases). In germline, CDR1 is SGHNT, CDR2 YYREEE (reference sequence). This CDR3 spans 12 amino acids. V lost 5 bases and J 5 bases, leaving 10 bases between the germline ends. The CDR3 loop is CASSGQNYGYTF. DNA for the CDR3: TGTGCCAGCAGTGGACAGAATTATGGCTACACCTTC.

The chain recombines TRBV21-1 with TRBJ2-3; TRBD2, the D gene given by the table, was not confirmed from the DNA. TRBV21-1 is a known pseudogene. The CDR3 totals 16 residues. The CDR3 spells CASSIASGWSLDTQYF. DNA of the CDR3: TGTGCCAGCAGCATCGCTAGCGGGTGGTCTTTGGATACGCAGTATTTT.

This chain joins TRBV6-5 and TRBJ2-7, with 9 bases lining up with TRBD1. Germline lookup yields CDR1 MNHEY and CDR2 SVGAGI. Germline trimming cut 0 bases from V and 3 bases from J; bases unmatched to any gene: 3. CDR3 length equals 15 residues. Here the CDR3 reads CASSYSRGQGYEQYF. CDR3 nucleotide sequence: TGTGCCAGCAGTTACTCCCGGGGACAGGGCTACGAGCAGTACTTC.

In DNA form, the CDR3 reads TGTGCCAGTAGTATAGTGAAGGGTATGGTAGGCGACTATGGCTACACCTTC. As protein: CASSIVKGMVGDYGYTF. This chain connects TRBV19 to TRBJ1-2; no reliable D call. This CDR3 has 17 residues. V was clipped by 1 base and J by 3 bases, with 18 bases between them. Germline CDR1 and CDR2: LNHDA and SQIVND (reference sequence).

CDR3 protein: CASWTYGEGQRGYTF. CDR3 DNA: TGTGCCAGCTGGACATATGGCGAAGGTCAGAGGGGCTACACCTTC. V usage is TRBV5-4 and J usage is TRBJ1-2; TRBD1 might be the D (5 bases). Trimming took off 7 bases at V and 8 bases at J, with 24 bases between the two ends. The germline V gene has CDR1 SGHNT and CDR2 YYREEE (reference sequence). The CDR3 length is 15 residues. Full variable domain (remainder filled in from reference TRBV5-4 and TRBJ1-2): ETGVTQSPTHLIKTRGQQVTLRCSSQSGHNTVSWYQQALGQGPQFIFQYYREEENGRGNFPPRFSGLQFPNYSSELNVNALELDDSALYLCASWTYGEGQRGYTFGSGTRLTVV.

This clonotype came up a few times. In nucleotides, the CDR3 is TGTGCCAGCAGCGCCGCGACAGGGGGAGGGTCACCCCTCCACTTT. Amino acid sequence: CASSAATGGGSPLHF. V gene TRBV7-6 combines with J gene TRBJ1-6; TRBD1 aligns across 9 bases. Germline lookup yields CDR1 SGHVS and CDR2 FNYEAQ. CDR3 length equals 15 residues. Unmatched junction bases numbered 9, after V lost 5 bases and J lost 10 bases.

This clonotype was detected only a few times. This chain uses TRBV20-1 with TRBJ2-7; D tentatively fits TRBD1 or TRBD2 (5 bases each). The length of the CDR3 is 13 residues. The germline CDR1 and CDR2 sequences are DFQATT and SNEGSKA (reference sequence). Deletions cut 4 bases from V and 6 bases from J, with 16 bases between. The CDR3 bases are TGCAGTGCTACCCGGGGCCCAATGGCCGAGCAGTACTTC. It yields the protein CSATRGPMAEQYF.

This clonotype was seen once. This chain joins TRBV20-1 and TRBJ1-4; 7 nucleotides agree with TRBD1. The CDR3 extends over 15 amino acids. V gave up 2 bases and J gave up 7 bases; unmatched junction bases: 10. Germline V gives CDR1 DFQATT, CDR2 SNEGSKA (reference sequence). CDR3 sequence (DNA): TGCAGTGCTAGAAGGACAGGTCGTTCGACTGAAAAACTGTTTTTT. It translates to CSARRTGRSTEKLFF.

This clonotype was seen a handful of times. The chain couples TRBV2 to TRBJ2-7; TRBD2 might be the D (5 bases). The CDR3 length is 13 residues. Trimming took off 7 bases at V and 0 bases at J, with 10 bases between the two ends. The V gene's germline CDR1 is SNHLY and CDR2 FYNNEI. CDR3 in amino acids: CASKPDYSYEQYF. The CDR3 DNA follows: TGTGCCAGCAAACCCGACTACTCCTACGAGCAGTACTTC.

The chain recombines TRBV14 with TRBJ2-3, with a possible D match to TRBD1 (5 bases). Trimming took off 0 bases at V and 2 bases at J, with 12 bases between the two ends. The CDR3 covers 16 residues. CDR1 and CDR2 (germline): SGHDN, FVKESK. In DNA form, the CDR3 reads TGTGCCAGCAGCCAAGAACTGGCCAGGGTCACAGATACGCAGTATTTT. Protein sequence: CASSQELARVTDTQYF.

This clonotype has more than one count but fewer than ten. This chain uses TRBV20-1 with TRBJ1-6; D is unresolved. The V end was cut by 3 bases, the J end by 7 bases, with 19 bases between. Germline V CDR1 and CDR2: DFQATT, SNEGSKA (reference sequence). This CDR3 has 16 residues. The DNA for the CDR3 is TGCAGTGCTAGGGAGCAGAGAAGAGCCGAAAATTCACCCCTCCACTTT. Encoded protein: CSAREQRRAENSPLHF.

The gene calls are TRBV7-8 and TRBJ1-5; D gene unclear. This CDR3 has 14 residues. V lost 5 bases and J lost 4, with 12 bases in between. Germline CDR1 SGHVS, CDR2 FQNEAQ. The CDR3 reads CASSARQSNQPQHF. Here the CDR3 DNA reads TGTGCCAGCAGCGCACGACAATCGAATCAGCCCCAGCATTTT.

This rearrangement joins TRBV14 to TRBJ2-3; 10 bases map to TRBD2. Germline CDR1 is SGHDN and CDR2 is FVKESK. The CDR3 totals 15 residues. V was clipped by 4 bases and J by 3 bases; unmatched bases: 4. CDR3 amino acids: CASSPRTSGTDTQYF. Here the CDR3 DNA reads TGTGCCAGCAGCCCTCGGACTAGCGGAACAGATACGCAGTATTTT.

This clonotype has just a few counts. J is TRBJ2-7 and V is TRBV6-1; D unresolved. V was clipped by 9 bases and J by 3 bases, with 15 bases between them. The CDR3 covers 13 residues. In germline, CDR1 is MNHNS, CDR2 SASEGT. Here the CDR3 reads CASEAPSVYEQYF. CDR3 DNA: TGTGCCAGTGAGGCCCCGAGCGTCTACGAGCAGTACTTC.

V and J are TRBV6-4 and TRBJ2-2; unclear D gene. Trimming shortened V by 3 bases and J by 4 bases, and 6 bases separated the two germline ends. Germline loops: CDR1 MRHNA, CDR2 SNTAGT. The CDR3 has 13 residues. The CDR3 nucleotides are TGTGCCAGCAGTGAGGTTGGCACCGGGGAGCTGTTTTTT. This encodes CASSEVGTGELFF.

The chain has TRBV20-1 and TRBJ1-3; D uncertain. Trimming stripped 4 bases from V and 4 bases from J, with 8 bases between. The CDR3 loop spans 12 amino acids. CDR1 is DFQATT, CDR2 SNEGSKA, per germline (reference sequence). Here the CDR3 DNA reads TGCAGTGCTACCCTGTCGGGAAACACCATATATTTT. Protein: CSATLSGNTIYF.

This clonotype appeared a few times. V gene TRBV25-1 combines with J gene TRBJ1-5; D unresolved. The CDR3 has 14 residues. The ends were cut back, 1 base at V and 1 base at J, with 5 bases in the middle. Germline assignment: CDR1 MGHDK and CDR2 SYGVNS. As DNA, the CDR3 is TGTGCCAGCAGTGAATCGGGGAGCAATCAGCCCCAGCATTTT. It specifies CASSESGSNQPQHF.

This clonotype turned up a few times. This chain connects TRBV6-2 or TRBV6-3 to TRBJ2-7; maybe TRBD2 (6 bases). This CDR3 has 16 amino acids. In germline, CDR1 is MNHEY, CDR2 SVGEGT. Deletions cut 6 bases from V and 1 base from J, with 19 bases between. The CDR3 region is CASRDPGLTNSYEQYF. The CDR3 nucleotides are TGTGCCAGCAGGGACCCGGGACTGACAAATTCCTACGAGCAGTACTTC.

The chain couples TRBV5-8 to TRBJ1-1, with D possibly matching TRBD1 (6 bases). The CDR3 runs 15 residues. Trimming removed 5 bases at V and 3 bases at J, with 17 bases between. Germline V gene sequence: CDR1 SGHTS, CDR2 YDEGEE. Written as DNA, the CDR3 is TGTGCCAGCAGACTCCGGGGACATCCAGACACTGAAGCTTTCTTT. Its translation: CASRLRGHPDTEAFF.